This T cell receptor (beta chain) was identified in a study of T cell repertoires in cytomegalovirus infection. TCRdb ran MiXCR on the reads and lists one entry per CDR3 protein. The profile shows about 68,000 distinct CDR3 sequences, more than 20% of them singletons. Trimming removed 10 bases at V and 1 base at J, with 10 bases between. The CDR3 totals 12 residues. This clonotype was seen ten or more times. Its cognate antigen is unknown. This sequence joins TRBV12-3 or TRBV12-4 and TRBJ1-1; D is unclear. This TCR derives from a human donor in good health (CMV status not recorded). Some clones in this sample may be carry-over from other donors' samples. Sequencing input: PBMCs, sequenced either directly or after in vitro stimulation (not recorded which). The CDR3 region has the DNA TGTGCCACCCGGCTGGGGAACACTGAAGCTTTCTTT. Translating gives CATRLGNTEAFF.